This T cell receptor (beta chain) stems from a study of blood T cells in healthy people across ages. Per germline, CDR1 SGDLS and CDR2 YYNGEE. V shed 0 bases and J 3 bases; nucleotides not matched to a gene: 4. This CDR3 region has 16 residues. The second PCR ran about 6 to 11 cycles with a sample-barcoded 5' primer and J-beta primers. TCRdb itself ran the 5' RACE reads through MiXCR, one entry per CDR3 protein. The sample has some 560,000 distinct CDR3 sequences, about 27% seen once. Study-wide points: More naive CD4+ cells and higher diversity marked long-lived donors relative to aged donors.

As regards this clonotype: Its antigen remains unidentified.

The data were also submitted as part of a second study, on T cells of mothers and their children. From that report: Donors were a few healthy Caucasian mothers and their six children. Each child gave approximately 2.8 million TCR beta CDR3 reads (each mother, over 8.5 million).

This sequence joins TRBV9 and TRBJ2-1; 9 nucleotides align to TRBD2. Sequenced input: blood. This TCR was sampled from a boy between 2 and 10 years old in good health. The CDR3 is CASSVVSSGGYNEQFF. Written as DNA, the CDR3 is TGTGCCAGCAGCGTAGTGAGTAGCGGGGGCTACAATGAGCAGTTCTTC.